Given below is one T cell receptor beta chain in context. This entry comes from a study of blood T cell repertoires in COVID-19. Study at large: Acute and convalescent COVID-19 specimens originated in the United States, Italy and Spain. PBMCs, B-cell-depleted T cells, or T cells provided the cDNA or gDNA that made up the material.

CDR1 and CDR2 from the germline V gene are LNHDA and SQIVND (reference sequence). This CDR3 comprises 14 residues. V dropped 3 bases and J dropped 4; count of bases not matched to a gene: 5. Methods used by the authors: Amplified reference gene primers provided the basis for estimating nucleated cell counts. Data came from immunoSEQ multiplex PCR; TCRdb stores just in-frame clones and leaves some out. Clone size and the V and J calls come from that table; the DNA yielded D and trimming. The table shows some 110,000 clones, with about 80% occurring only once. The receptor comes from a woman aged 80 or older with active or convalescent COVID-19. J is TRBJ2-7 and V is TRBV19, with 8 nucleotides matching TRBD2. Source material: peripheral blood. CDR3 coding DNA: TGTGCCAGTAGTATCGCGGGGGGTGAGTACGAGCAGTACTTC. Amino acid sequence: CASSIAGGEYEQYF.